This T cell receptor (beta chain) was sequenced during a study of blood T cell repertoires in COVID-19 (dated by TCRdb to the early 2020s). Some background on the complete study: Collaborator samples came from the United States, Italy and Spain and covered acute and convalescent phases of COVID-19. The material from the prospective study consisted of cDNA or gDNA derived from T cells, B-cell-depleted T cells, or PBMCs. Deeply sampled blood TCRbeta repertoires from subjects exposed to, actively infected with, or recovered from COVID-19 were included in the dataset. A freely available public database, intended as a resource for researchers studying the immune response to SARS-CoV-2, is where the repertoires were released. Samples were obtained from the ongoing ImmuneRACE study (first 160 participants) and from 1,254 subjects provided by 6 global collaborators. A de-identified subject ID, COVID-19 status, age in years and sex were almost always included in the sample metadata. Where available, HLA class I and class II types were taken from metadata supplied by the sample provider and were not determined by assay-based typing.

The immunoSEQ Assay, a bias-controlled multiplex PCR, was used to amplify TCRbeta CDR3 regions from genomic DNA. The paper's data handling went like this. Nucleated cell counts per sample were estimated from amplification of reference gene primers within the assay. Sequence reads were collapsed and filtered to measure the absolute abundance of every unique TCRbeta CDR3 rearrangement. Productive Simpson clonality was computed per sample as the square root of Simpson's diversity index over productive rearrangements. TCRdb retrieved this table from immuneACCESS and kept in-frame rearrangements only. Not all clones are present; in checked studies, unresolved V genes account for under half, and no reason is known for the remainder. Clone size and the V and J calls come from that table; the DNA yielded D and trimming. For this sample the table gives over 80,000 clones, of which about four fifths were detected only once. The ten top clones hold approximately 15% of the sample.

As regards this clone: Its antigen has not been determined. No base-level quality is on record; no much larger clone is a single base apart.

Collaborating institutions collected whole blood in K2EDTA tubes following their own protocols. For TCRbeta analysis, collaborator samples were shipped as frozen whole blood, as isolated PBMCs, or as DNA extracted from either sample type. Broad study findings and their caveats: The amount of clinical and demographic metadata varied by source and participant and was provided uncurated.

For this chain, trimming is 4 bases at the V end and 1 base at the J end, and the number of junction bases without a gene match is 8. In the germline V gene, CDR1 corresponds to SGHDT and CDR2 to YYEEEE. The CDR3 sequence holds 15 residues, the cysteine and phenylalanine included. CDR3 DNA is the only sequence kept; it has 45 bases, read in frame from the first base. The sample taken for sequencing was peripheral blood. The source is a woman aged 60 to 75 with acute or convalescent COVID-19. The V and J segments used are TRBV5-6 and TRBJ2-7, with 7 middle bases fitting TRBD1. The DNA sequence follows: TGTGCCAGCAGCCAAACCGGGACAGCTTCCTACGAGCAGTACTTC. This gives the protein CASSQTGTASYEQYF.